The sequence of this TCR beta chain was determined in a study of blood T cell repertoires in COVID-19. Study as a whole: Samples of COVID-19 (acute and convalescent) were obtained from the United States, Italy and Spain. Sample material is recorded as cDNA or gDNA derived from T cells, B-cell-depleted T cells, or PBMCs.

V lost 5 bases to trimming and J lost 2 bases; unmatched junction nucleotides: 7. Germline V gene data show CDR1 as MNHEY and CDR2 as SMNVEV (reference sequence). This CDR3 has 15 amino acids. Generated by immunoSEQ multiplex PCR, the TCRdb table keeps only in-frame clones and is missing some. This sample has nearly 30,000 clones; approximately 80% occur once, and the top ten carry 35% to 55%. The TCR was taken from a woman in her 70s with acute or convalescent COVID-19. V is TRBV27 and J is TRBJ2-7, with 9 bases lining up with TRBD1. Input material: peripheral blood. The CDR3 region is CASSRTGTGPYEQYF. The CDR3 DNA reads as TGTGCCAGCAGTCGAACCGGGACAGGGCCCTACGAGCAGTACTTC.